This TCR beta chain was sequenced for a study of cytomegalovirus exposure and HLA in healthy donors. As to this clone: Antigen unknown.

Researchers ran the PCR with 60 Vbeta and 13 Jbeta primers. Authors' data handling: In a later analysis, the count reached 82 million or so unique TCR beta chains, with about 11 million shared. Here immunoSEQ multiplex PCR was the method, and the copy in TCRdb shows in-frame clones only, minus some. From that table come the V and J calls and clone size; the DNA was used to work out D and trimming. The sample yields about 160,000 clones, approximately 90% seen once. Study-level results: The study put some 150 TCR beta chains on its list as cytomegalovirus-associated. TRBV6-2, TRBV6-3 and some other V segments were excluded as indistinguishable. Among TCR beta chains of equal frequency, HLA-associated ones were more clonally expanded in a later analysis.

In germline, CDR1 is WSHSY, CDR2 SAAADI. The CDR3 has 14 residues. V lost 10 bases and J 0 bases, leaving 13 bases between the germline ends. The receptor was isolated from a woman younger than 45 in good health and CMV-seronegative. The chain joins TRBV10-2 to TRBJ1-5, with D perhaps TRBD1 (6 bases). Sequenced input: PBMCs. As DNA, the CDR3 is TGCGCCACCGAACAGGGCTTTAGCAATCAGCCCCAGCATTTT. Translating it yields CATEQGFSNQPQHF.